These 19 T cell receptor beta chains were all obtained from the same sample, sequenced in a study of shared T cell receptors in the human thymus. Generated by immunoSEQ multiplex PCR, the TCRdb table keeps only in-frame clones and is missing some. Among a few hundred thousand clones listed, 95% were seen once. Sample: thymocytes. These receptors were obtained from a human donor.

V is TRBV6-5 and J is TRBJ2-4; D is possibly TRBD1 (6 bases). The CDR3 has 16 residues. The germline V and J ends were trimmed by 2 bases and 3 bases, with 14 bases remaining between them. Per the germline V gene, CDR1 is MNHEY and CDR2 is SVGAGI. The CDR3 DNA follows: TGTGCCAGCAGTTACCTACCACAGGGAAACAAAAACATTCAGTACTTC. It codes for CASSYLPQGNKNIQYF.

The chain is built from TRBV14 and TRBJ2-1, with D hard to call. Deletions cut 5 bases from V and 10 bases from J, with 12 bases between. This CDR3 has 12 amino acids. Germline lookup yields CDR1 SGHDN and CDR2 FVKESK. Here the CDR3 reads CASSGYLNEQFF. The DNA of the CDR3 is TGTGCCAGCAGCGGATACTTAAACGAGCAGTTCTTC.

V usage is TRBV19 and J usage is TRBJ2-1; possibly TRBD1 or TRBD2 for D (6 bases each). The germline V gene has CDR1 LNHDA and CDR2 SQIVND (reference sequence). V dropped 8 bases and J dropped 10 bases, with 21 bases sitting between them. The CDR3 runs to 14 residues. Here the CDR3 DNA reads TGTGCCAGTGAACTGAGTTCGGGGGCCAGGGAGCAGTTCTTC. Translating it yields CASELSSGAREQFF.

The V call is TRBV4-3, the J call TRBJ2-5; TRBD2 is a possible D gene (5 bases). V was cut by 0 bases and J by 4 bases, with 21 bases left in between. The CDR3 has 18 amino acids. The germline CDR1 and CDR2 sequences are LGHNA and YSLEER. CDR3: CASSQERRGQTKGETQYF. CDR3 DNA: TGCGCCAGCAGCCAAGAGAGACGAGGGCAGACTAAAGGAGAGACCCAGTACTTC.

V and J are TRBV19 and TRBJ2-1; 10 nucleotides line up with TRBD2. Germline V gene lookup returns CDR1 LNHDA and CDR2 SQIVND (reference sequence). CDR3 size: 16 residues. Trimming removed 1 base from V and 4 bases from J; junction bases left unmatched: 4. The CDR3 region is CASSIGTSGTYNEQFF. CDR3 DNA sequence: TGTGCCAGTAGTATAGGGACTAGCGGAACATACAATGAGCAGTTCTTC.

V and J are TRBV6-5 and TRBJ2-2; D may be TRBD1 (5 bases). This CDR3 is built from 13 residues. Germline V gene lookup returns CDR1 MNHEY and CDR2 SVGAGI. The ends were cut back, 6 bases at V and 7 bases at J, with 12 bases in the middle. In DNA form, the CDR3 reads TGTGCCAGCAGATCACCACAGGTCGGGGAGCTGTTTTTT. This encodes CASRSPQVGELFF.

This CDR3 reads CASTDGGSGETQYF. The CDR3 DNA reads TGTGCCAGCACCGACGGGGGGTCGGGGGAGACCCAGTACTTC. The chain uses TRBV9 and TRBJ2-5; TRBD2 matches at 7 bases. With V trimmed by 6 bases and J by 5 bases, 10 bases remained unmatched. Per germline, CDR1 SGDLS and CDR2 YYNGEE. The CDR3 contains 14 residues.

The V gene is TRBV28, the J gene TRBJ2-3; 7 bases fit TRBD2. V lost 2 bases to trimming and J lost 3 bases; unmatched junction nucleotides: 2. In germline, CDR1 is MDHEN, CDR2 SYDVKM. This CDR3 contains 14 residues. For the CDR3, the DNA is TGTGCCAGCAGTTTACCCGGGGGGACAGATACGCAGTATTTT. Translation gives CASSLPGGTDTQYF. Full variable domain (rest looked up from reference TRBV28 and TRBJ2-3): DVKVTQSSRYLVKRTGEKVFLECVQDMDHENMFWYRQDPGLGLRLIYFSYDVKMKEKGDIPEGYSVSREKKERFSLILESASTNQTSMYLCASSLPGGTDTQYFGPGTRLTVL.

The chain recombines TRBV15 with TRBJ1-4, with 7 bases fitting TRBD1. V shed 5 bases and J 0 bases; nucleotides not matched to a gene: 6. The CDR3 consists of 16 residues. The germline gives CDR1 LNHNV, CDR2 YYDKDF (reference sequence). The CDR3 DNA reads as TGTGCCACCAGCGGAGGGGACAGCCCAACTAATGAAAAACTGTTTTTT. Residues: CATSGGDSPTNEKLFF. The full variable domain, rest sourced from reference TRBV15 and TRBJ1-4, is DAMVIQNPRYQVTQFGKPVTLSCSQTLNHNVMYWYQQKSSQAPKLLFHYYDKDFNNEADTPDNFQSRRPNTSFCFLDIRSPGLGDTAMYLCATSGGDSPTNEKLFFGSGTQLSVL.

As DNA, the CDR3 is TGTGCCAGCAGCCAAAAGATAGACAGCAAACCCTACAATGAGCAGTTCTTC. It is translated as CASSQKIDSKPYNEQFF. The chain joins TRBV5-6 to TRBJ2-1; D is perhaps TRBD1 (5 bases). Germline V gene lookup returns CDR1 SGHDT and CDR2 YYEEEE. The CDR3 extends over 17 amino acids. V lost 4 bases and J lost 2, with 19 bases in between.

The DNA of the CDR3 is TGTGCCAGCACCGGACAGCGGGACACCTCTGAACGTCCAGGAGTCACCATATATTTT. Amino acids: CASTGQRDTSERPGVTIYF. V usage is TRBV2 and J usage is TRBJ1-3; perhaps TRBD1 as D (6 bases). The CDR3 contains 19 residues. Germline CDR1 and CDR2: SNHLY and FYNNEI. The ends were cut back, 7 bases at V and 9 bases at J, with 34 bases in the middle.

This chain uses TRBV5-1 with TRBJ2-5; D remains ambiguous. The germline CDR1 and CDR2 sequences are SGHRS and YFSETQ. V gave up 0 bases and J gave up 0 bases, with 6 bases separating them. The CDR3 has 14 amino acids. CDR3 in amino acids: CASSLEVDQETQYF. The CDR3 DNA reads as TGCGCCAGCAGCTTGGAGGTGGACCAAGAGACCCAGTACTTC.

V and J are TRBV2 and TRBJ1-1; 9 positions agree with TRBD1. CDR3 length equals 13 residues. V lost 8 bases to trimming and J lost 5 bases; unmatched junction nucleotides: 6. CDR1 SNHLY and CDR2 FYNNEI come from the germline V gene. CDR3 sequence: CASSGTGQTEAFF. DNA of the CDR3: TGTGCCAGCTCCGGGACAGGGCAAACTGAAGCTTTCTTT.

The gene calls are TRBV7-9 and TRBJ1-5; D is possibly TRBD1 (6 bases). The CDR3 is 18 residues long. Trimming left V 3 bases short and J 3 bases short, with 21 bases between. Germline V lookup: CDR1 SEHNR, CDR2 FQNEAQ (reference sequence). CDR3 amino acids: CASSFNSGAGRDNQPQHF. Here the CDR3 DNA reads TGTGCCAGCAGCTTTAATTCGGGGGCCGGACGGGACAATCAGCCCCAGCATTTT.

This clone appeared once. V gene TRBV14 combines with J gene TRBJ1-2, with TRBD1 as a possible D gene (5 bases). Trimming stripped 0 bases from V and 2 bases from J, with 19 bases between. The V gene's germline CDR1 is SGHDN and CDR2 FVKESK. The CDR3 runs 18 residues. CDR3 loop: CASSQDPRRGGWNYGYTF. The DNA of the CDR3 is TGTGCCAGCAGCCAAGATCCCCGGAGGGGCGGTTGGAACTATGGCTACACCTTC.

The chain employs TRBV27 and TRBJ2-1, with 7 nucleotides matching TRBD2. Per germline, CDR1 MNHEY and CDR2 SMNVEV (reference sequence). The trim removed 5 bases at V and 3 bases at J, leaving 10 bases unmatched. There are 16 residues in the CDR3. The CDR3 reads CASSPPPREFYNEQFF. The CDR3 DNA reads TGTGCCAGCAGTCCTCCCCCGCGGGAGTTCTACAATGAGCAGTTCTTC.

The chain links TRBV10-3 to TRBJ1-2, with TRBD1 matching over 8 bases. With 8 bases clipped from V and 8 bases from J, the junction kept 13 bases outside the gene matches. This CDR3 contains 14 residues. CDR1 ENHRY and CDR2 SYGVKD come from the germline V gene. CDR3 protein: CAIGRTGTHLGYTF. The DNA of the CDR3 is TGTGCCATCGGGAGGACAGGGACGCACTTGGGCTACACCTTC.

The V call is TRBV11-2, the J call TRBJ1-4; the D is unclear. This CDR3 contains 15 residues. The V end lost 5 bases, the J end lost 5 bases, and 15 bases lay between the germline ends. The germline V gene has CDR1 SGHAT and CDR2 FQNNGV. CDR3 DNA sequence: TGTGCCAGCAGCCTAACAGCGGGGAAAAATGAAAAACTGTTTTTT. Its protein is CASSLTAGKNEKLFF.

The chain links TRBV27 to TRBJ1-1; D is ambiguous. V was trimmed by 7 bases and J by 3 bases, leaving 15 bases between them. CDR1 is MNHEY and CDR2 is SMNVEV in the germline V gene (reference sequence). This CDR3 comprises 14 residues. The CDR3 is CASTTLGVYTEAFF. In DNA, the CDR3 is TGTGCCAGCACCACCCTCGGGGTATACACTGAAGCTTTCTTT.